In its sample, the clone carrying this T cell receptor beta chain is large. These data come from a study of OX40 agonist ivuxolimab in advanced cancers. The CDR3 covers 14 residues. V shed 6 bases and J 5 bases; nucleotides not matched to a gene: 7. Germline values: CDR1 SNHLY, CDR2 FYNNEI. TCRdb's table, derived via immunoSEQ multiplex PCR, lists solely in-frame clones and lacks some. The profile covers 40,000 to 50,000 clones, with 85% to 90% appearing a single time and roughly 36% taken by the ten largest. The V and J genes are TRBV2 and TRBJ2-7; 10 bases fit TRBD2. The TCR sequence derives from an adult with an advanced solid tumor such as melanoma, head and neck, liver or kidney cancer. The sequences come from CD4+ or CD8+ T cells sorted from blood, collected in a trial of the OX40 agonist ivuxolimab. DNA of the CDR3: TGTGCCAGCAGGACCGGGACTAGCGACCACGAGCAGTACTTC. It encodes CASRTGTSDHEQYF.